The next 13 T cell receptor beta chains were all read from a single sample in a study of patients and donors after allogeneic stem cell transplantation. TCRdb reprocessed the RT-PCR reads via MiXCR and lists one record per CDR3 protein. The sample lists 150,000 to 200,000 distinct CDR3 sequences, 24% occurring once. Material: blood, either unsorted or a sorted T cell fraction (not recorded which). The receptor set was obtained from a human donor who was either an allogeneic HSCT recipient or a stem cell or donor lymphocyte infusion donor (not recorded which). It is not recorded whose cells these are; they may come from a transplant donor.

CDR3 DNA sequence: TGTGCCAGCAGCCCTCCAATAGCGGAGCCCCACTACGAGCAGTACTTC. This translates into CASSPPIAEPHYEQYF. The rearrangement joins TRBV6-2 or TRBV6-3 to TRBJ2-7; D may be TRBD2 (6 bases). This CDR3 contains 16 residues. Trimming left V 6 bases short and J 3 bases short, with 21 bases between. Germline CDR1 and CDR2: MNHEY and SVGEGT.

This clonotype was observed a single time. V is TRBV7-2 and J is TRBJ1-2; TRBD1 agrees at 7 bases. V trimming: 5 bases; J trimming: 2 bases; junction bases outside the gene matches: 5. The CDR3 extends over 14 amino acids. Germline V gene data show CDR1 as SGHTA and CDR2 as FQGNSA. As DNA, the CDR3 is TGTGCCAGCAGCCCCCGCAGGGGGAACTATGGCTACACCTTC. Its protein product is CASSPRRGNYGYTF.

The chain recombines TRBV6-5 with TRBJ1-1; D is possibly TRBD1 (5 bases). Germline CDR1 is MNHEY and CDR2 is SVGAGI. The CDR3 runs to 13 residues. The V gene lost 6 bases and the J gene lost 3 bases, with 11 bases spanning the gap. The chain's CDR3 is CASRSRVYTEAFF. CDR3 nucleotides: TGTGCCAGCAGAAGCAGGGTTTACACTGAAGCTTTCTTT.

This chain joins TRBV16 and TRBJ1-2; D not certain. This CDR3 spans 14 amino acids. Germline assignment: CDR1 KGHSY and CDR2 FQNENV. V was shortened by 2 bases and J by 6 bases, with 13 bases between the two germline ends. The CDR3 is CASSQPDVLHGYTF. The CDR3, as DNA: TGTGCCAGCAGCCAACCGGATGTGCTCCATGGCTACACCTTC.

This clonotype has more than one count but fewer than ten. This rearrangement joins TRBV12-3 or TRBV12-4 to TRBJ1-5; TRBD1 might be the D (6 bases). The CDR3 is 19 amino acids. Between the trimmed V and J ends, which lost 4 bases and 0 bases, there was a span of 22 bases. The CDR3 here is CASSWTHFGQPYSNQPQHF. The DNA for the CDR3 is TGTGCCAGCAGTTGGACCCACTTCGGACAGCCCTATAGCAATCAGCCCCAGCATTTT.

There are a few counts of this clonotype. The chain combines TRBV6-2 or TRBV6-3 with TRBJ2-7, with a tentative D call TRBD2 (6 bases). The CDR3 spans 13 residues. The germline CDR1 and CDR2 sequences are MNHEY and SVGEGT. The ends were cut back, 4 bases at V and 3 bases at J, with 10 bases in the middle. CDR3 in DNA: TGTGCCAGCAGTTCTCTAGCGCTCTACGAGCAGTACTTC. Residues: CASSSLALYEQYF.

CDR3 bases: TGTGCCAGCAGCTCTGACTATCTCAGAGAGACCCAGTACTTC. Residues: CASSSDYLRETQYF. This chain connects TRBV6-2 or TRBV6-3 to TRBJ2-5; maybe TRBD2 (5 bases). CDR1 and CDR2 (germline): MNHEY, SVGEGT. The V end was cut by 6 bases, the J end by 4 bases, with 15 bases between. CDR3 length: 14 residues.

In this sample, this clonotype turned up many times. The V gene is TRBV12-3 or TRBV12-4, the J gene TRBJ1-5; no clear D gene. V was pared by 5 bases and J by 4 bases, with 6 bases between. The CDR3 is 12 amino acids. The CDR3 region is CASSETNQPQHF. The CDR3 DNA reads TGTGCCAGCAGTGAAACTAATCAGCCCCAGCATTTT.

In this sample, this clonotype turned up a few times. The chain is built from TRBV30 and TRBJ1-2; 9 bases map to TRBD1. The CDR3 length is 12 residues. Per germline, CDR1 GTSNPN and CDR2 SVGIG (reference sequence). Losses at the gene ends were 8 bases for V and 5 bases for J; bases not matched to a gene: 6. CDR3 amino acids: CAGGQGGYGYTF. The CDR3 DNA follows: TGTGCCGGGGGACAGGGAGGATATGGCTACACCTTC.

The chain links TRBV4-1 to TRBJ2-3, with D perhaps matching TRBD1 (5 bases). The CDR3 is 13 residues long. V dropped 6 bases and J dropped 6 bases, with 13 bases sitting between them. The germline gives CDR1 MGHRA, CDR2 YSYEKL. In DNA form, the CDR3 reads TGCGCCAGCAGTCAAAGGGGTGGTGATACGCAGTATTTT. Its translation: CASSQRGGDTQYF.

This sequence joins TRBV7-9 and TRBJ1-2; 7 bases align to TRBD1. CDR3 length: 13 amino acids. Germline lookup yields CDR1 SEHNR and CDR2 FQNEAQ (reference sequence). The V and J ends lost 3 bases and 8 bases, in that order; junction bases with no gene match: 6. This CDR3 is CASSFGQDSGYTF. In DNA form, the CDR3 reads TGTGCCAGCAGCTTCGGACAGGACTCAGGCTACACCTTC.

This clonotype was observed a handful of times. V is TRBV7-2 and J is TRBJ1-6, with 8 bases aligning to TRBD1. The length of the CDR3 is 17 residues. J gave up 4 bases and V 0 bases, and 5 bases lay outside the gene matches. CDR1 is SGHTA and CDR2 is FQGNSA in the germline V gene. The CDR3 region is CASSLADRGRYNSPLHF. The CDR3 bases are TGTGCCAGCAGCTTAGCCGACAGGGGACGTTATAATTCACCCCTCCACTTT.

This clonotype has ten or more counts. The chain employs TRBV24-1 and TRBJ1-2; D ambiguous. The V end lost 4 bases, the J end lost 4 bases, and 12 bases lay between the germline ends. Germline CDR1 reads KGHDR; CDR2 reads SFDVKD. The length of the CDR3 is 14 residues. CDR3 bases: TGTGCCACCAGTGACCGGGCCCCGAGCTATGGCTACACCTTC. It translates to CATSDRAPSYGYTF.